This entry lists 20 T cell receptor beta chains sequenced from one sample in a study of shared clonotypes between healthy human individuals. The method was immunoSEQ multiplex PCR; TCRdb's version includes in-frame clones alone and lacks a portion of them. The table records around 1.6 million clones, approximately 98% of them present only once. Input material: naive CD4+ T cells sorted from blood. Subset noted: CD45RA+ positively selected. All receptors derive from a man aged 25 to 45 in good health.

The genes are TRBV27 and TRBJ2-7, with D perhaps matching TRBD2 (6 bases). This CDR3 is 13 amino acids long. V was trimmed by 3 bases and J by 6 bases, leaving 12 bases between them. Looked up from germline, CDR1 is MNHEY and CDR2 is SMNVEV (reference sequence). In nucleotides, the CDR3 is TGTGCCAGCAGTTTTCGGGGGTTTGCCGAGCAGTACTTC. It translates to CASSFRGFAEQYF.

The chain has TRBV9 and TRBJ1-5; D remains unclear. This CDR3 spans 13 amino acids. Germline values: CDR1 SGDLS, CDR2 YYNGEE. Trimming took 4 bases from V and 3 from J, leaving 8 bases between them. The CDR3 region is CASSLGPNQPQHF. The CDR3 bases are TGTGCCAGCAGCCTAGGACCCAATCAGCCCCAGCATTTT. Combining the CDR3 with reference TRBV9 and TRBJ1-5 gives the whole variable domain DSGVTQTPKHLITATGQRVTLRCSPRSGDLSVYWYQQSLDQGLQFLIQYYNGEERAKGNILERFSAQQFPDLHSELNLSSLELGDSALYFCASSLGPNQPQHFGDGTRLSIL.

The rearrangement links TRBV9 to TRBJ2-5, with D unresolved. The V end lost 4 bases, the J end lost 1 base, and 8 bases lay between the germline ends. Germline CDR1 SGDLS, CDR2 YYNGEE. The CDR3 consists of 13 residues. This CDR3 is CASSRSFQETQYF. The DNA of the CDR3 is TGTGCCAGCAGCCGATCCTTCCAAGAGACCCAGTACTTC.

The chain recombines TRBV5-5 with TRBJ2-7, with a tentative D call TRBD1 (5 bases). Germline lookup yields CDR1 SGHKS and CDR2 YYEKEE (reference sequence). V was shortened by 8 bases and J by 3 bases, with 15 bases between the two germline ends. The length of the CDR3 is 13 residues. The CDR3 nucleotides read TGTGCCAGTACAGGTACTCGGGTCTACGAGCAGTACTTC. This codes for CASTGTRVYEQYF.

Concerning this clone itself: The same CDR3 arises from other DNA sequences in this sample as well. The chain uses TRBV29-1 and TRBJ2-7; D gene unclear. Between the trimmed V and J ends, which lost 4 bases and 4 bases, there was a span of 8 bases. CDR3 size: 11 residues. Germline CDR1 is SQVTM and CDR2 is ANQGSEA. This CDR3 is CSVVGGYEQYF. The DNA of the CDR3 is TGCAGCGTTGTGGGTGGATACGAGCAGTACTTC.

The CDR3 region is CASSLRLAGDSVDEQFF. The CDR3 DNA follows: TGCGCCAGCAGCTTGCGACTAGCGGGAGACTCCGTGGATGAGCAGTTCTTC. This chain joins TRBV5-1 and TRBJ2-1; 12 nucleotides line up with TRBD2. Germline loops: CDR1 SGHRS, CDR2 YFSETQ. This CDR3 region has 17 residues. The V segment lost 1 base and the J segment 8 bases; nucleotides outside the gene matches: 10.

The V gene is TRBV7-6, the J gene TRBJ2-7; the D is unclear. The V gene lost 4 bases and the J gene lost 6 bases, with 7 bases spanning the gap. CDR3 length equals 11 residues. Germline V gene sequence: CDR1 SGHVS, CDR2 FNYEAQ. CDR3 sequence: CASSSASEQYF. CDR3 nucleotide sequence: TGTGCCAGCAGCTCTGCCTCCGAGCAGTACTTC.

The chain is built from TRBV28 and TRBJ2-1, with 12 bases lining up with TRBD2. V lost 7 bases and J lost 0; bases outside the gene matches: 22. The CDR3 is 22 residues long. Germline CDR1 reads MDHEN; CDR2 reads SYDVKM. The CDR3 DNA reads as TGTGCCAGCAATGGGGCCCTAGCGGGAGGGCCTTTTGTTCTAAGCTCCTACAATGAGCAGTTCTTC. Encoded protein: CASNGALAGGPFVLSSYNEQFF.

This rearrangement joins TRBV4-3 to TRBJ1-1; 12 bases line up with TRBD1. Germline V CDR1 and CDR2: LGHNA, YSLEER. The CDR3 has 18 amino acids. Germline trimming cut 0 bases from V and 2 bases from J; bases unmatched to any gene: 7. For the CDR3, the DNA is TGCGCCAGCAGCCAAGATTTGGGACAGGGGGCAGGTAACACTGAAGCTTTCTTT. Amino acids: CASSQDLGQGAGNTEAFF.

The genes are TRBV2 and TRBJ2-1, with TRBD2 as a possible D gene (6 bases). Deletions cut 6 bases from V and 14 bases from J, with 17 bases between. Germline V gene data show CDR1 as SNHLY and CDR2 as FYNNEI. This CDR3 spans 12 amino acids. CDR3 sequence: CASRTDVGGEFF. The CDR3 DNA sequence: TGTGCCAGCAGAACCGACGTGGGCGGGGAGTTCTTC.

This chain joins TRBV7-2 and TRBJ2-7; 9 nucleotides line up with TRBD1. Germline loops: CDR1 SGHTA, CDR2 FQGNSA. The V segment lost 5 bases and the J segment 3 bases; nucleotides outside the gene matches: 8. There are 15 residues in the CDR3. CDR3 sequence reads: CASSPSGTGLYEQYF. The CDR3 DNA is TGTGCCAGCAGCCCCAGCGGGACAGGGCTCTACGAGCAGTACTTC.

Remarks on this clone: Other DNA sequences in the sample encode the same CDR3. The V gene is TRBV11-2, the J gene TRBJ2-3; 8 bases are shared with TRBD2. Germline-derived CDR1 and CDR2 are SGHAT and FQNNGV. The junction had 3 bases not matched to a gene; V was cut back by 1 base and J by 6 bases. The CDR3 spans 14 residues. The CDR3 reads CASSLAGGGDTQYF. The CDR3 nucleotides are TGTGCCAGCAGCTTAGCGGGAGGGGGGGATACGCAGTATTTT. The variable domain in full, completed from reference TRBV11-2 and TRBJ2-3, reads EAGVAQSPRYKIIEKRQSVAFWCNPISGHATLYWYQQILGQGPKLLIQFQNNGVVDDSQLPKDRFSAERLKGVDSTLKIQPAKLEDSAVYLCASSLAGGGDTQYFGPGTRLTVL.

The gene calls are TRBV5-1 and TRBJ2-1; possible D gene TRBD1, 6 bases. The CDR3 is 15 amino acids. In germline, CDR1 is SGHRS, CDR2 YFSETQ. V was cut by 5 bases and J by 2 bases, with 14 bases left in between. Written as DNA, the CDR3 is TGCGCCAGCAGTTCAGGGGCCGACCCCTACAATGAGCAGTTCTTC. Translation gives CASSSGADPYNEQFF.

V gene TRBV7-2 combines with J gene TRBJ1-1; 8 nucleotides line up with TRBD1. Germline lookup yields CDR1 SGHTA and CDR2 FQGNSA. V was clipped by 6 bases and J by 8 bases; unmatched bases: 23. This CDR3 is 18 amino acids long. The CDR3 DNA sequence: TGTGCCAGCAGAAGGACAGGGTTTGTTATCCAGGGTTTGGCAGAAGCTTTCTTT. Its protein is CASRRTGFVIQGLAEAFF.

The chain links TRBV10-3 to TRBJ1-2, with D unclear. The V gene's germline CDR1 is ENHRY and CDR2 SYGVKD. The CDR3 covers 14 residues. Trimming took 5 bases from V and 6 from J, leaving 16 bases between them. CDR3 protein: CAISPPGGRDGYTF. The CDR3 DNA reads TGTGCCATCAGTCCCCCGGGAGGGCGGGATGGCTACACCTTC.

The chain couples TRBV27 to TRBJ1-1; no reliable D call. V was shortened by 6 bases and J by 0 bases, with 11 bases between the two germline ends. In germline, CDR1 is MNHEY, CDR2 SMNVEV (reference sequence). The CDR3 is 14 amino acids. The CDR3 here is CASRTGTVNTEAFF. CDR3 in DNA: TGTGCCAGCAGGACTGGAACGGTGAACACTGAAGCTTTCTTT.

The chain joins TRBV6-1 to TRBJ2-7; 10 bases align to TRBD1. This CDR3 has 15 amino acids. V dropped 3 bases and J dropped 2; count of bases not matched to a gene: 4. Per germline, CDR1 MNHNS and CDR2 SASEGT. As DNA, the CDR3 is TGTGCCAGCAGTGAGGGACAGGGGTTCACCTACGAGCAGTACTTC. As protein: CASSEGQGFTYEQYF.

The V call is TRBV6-5, the J call TRBJ2-1, with a weak D call TRBD2 (5 bases). This CDR3 comprises 15 residues. Germline V lookup: CDR1 MNHEY, CDR2 SVGAGI. Trimming left V 0 bases short and J 5 bases short, with 11 bases between. The CDR3: CASSYSIGNDNEQFF. The CDR3 DNA sequence: TGTGCCAGCAGTTACTCGATCGGGAACGACAATGAGCAGTTCTTC.

This chain joins TRBV28 and TRBJ1-5, with a tentative D call TRBD1 (5 bases). Germline V gene sequence: CDR1 MDHEN, CDR2 SYDVKM. The CDR3 contains 22 residues. Trimming pared 7 bases from V and 5 bases from J, leaving 39 bases between. The CDR3 here is CASKLHKSGDYGRLRGHQPQHF. As DNA, the CDR3 is TGTGCCAGCAAGCTCCATAAGTCCGGGGATTATGGCCGACTGAGGGGCCATCAGCCCCAGCATTTT.

V gene TRBV7-9 combines with J gene TRBJ1-3; D not resolved. V lost 5 bases and J lost 4, with 12 bases in between. The CDR3 is 14 residues long. CDR1 is SEHNR and CDR2 is FQNEAQ in the germline V gene (reference sequence). The CDR3 DNA follows: TGTGCCAGCAGCCCCGACGGTTCGGGAAACACCATATATTTT. This encodes CASSPDGSGNTIYF. The full variable domain, rest sourced from reference TRBV7-9 and TRBJ1-3, is DTGVSQNPRHKITKRGQNVTFRCDPISEHNRLYWYRQTLGQGPEFLTYFQNEAQLEKSRLLSDRFSAERPKGSFSTLEIQRTEQGDSAMYLCASSPDGSGNTIYFGEGSWLTVV.